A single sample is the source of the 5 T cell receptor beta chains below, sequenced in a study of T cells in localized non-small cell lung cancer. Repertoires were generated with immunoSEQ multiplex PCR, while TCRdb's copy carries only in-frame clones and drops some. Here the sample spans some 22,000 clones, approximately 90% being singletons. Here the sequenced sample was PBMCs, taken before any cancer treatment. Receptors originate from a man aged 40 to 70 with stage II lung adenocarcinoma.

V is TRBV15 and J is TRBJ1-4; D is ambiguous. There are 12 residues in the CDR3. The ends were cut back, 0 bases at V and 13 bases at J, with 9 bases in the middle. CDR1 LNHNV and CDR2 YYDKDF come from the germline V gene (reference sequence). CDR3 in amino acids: CATSRDFRTLFF. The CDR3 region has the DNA TGTGCCACCAGCAGAGACTTTAGAACACTGTTTTTT.

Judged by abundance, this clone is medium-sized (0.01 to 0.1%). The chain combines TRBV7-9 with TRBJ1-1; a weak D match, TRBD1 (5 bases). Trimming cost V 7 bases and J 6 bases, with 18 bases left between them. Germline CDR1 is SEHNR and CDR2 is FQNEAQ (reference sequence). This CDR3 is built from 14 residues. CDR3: CASTDGAWEAEAFF. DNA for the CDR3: TGTGCCAGCACCGACGGGGCCTGGGAAGCTGAAGCTTTCTTT.

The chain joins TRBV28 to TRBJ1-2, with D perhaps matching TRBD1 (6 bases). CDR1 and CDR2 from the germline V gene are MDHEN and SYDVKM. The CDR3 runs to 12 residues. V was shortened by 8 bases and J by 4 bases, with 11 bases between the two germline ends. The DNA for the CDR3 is TGTGCCAGCGGGGACACCTTCTATGGCTACACCTTC. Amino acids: CASGDTFYGYTF.

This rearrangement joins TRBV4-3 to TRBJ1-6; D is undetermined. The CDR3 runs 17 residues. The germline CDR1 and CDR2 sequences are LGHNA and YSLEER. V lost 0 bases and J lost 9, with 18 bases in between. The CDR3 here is CASSQDFTEGLSSPLHF. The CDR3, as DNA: TGCGCCAGCAGCCAAGATTTTACTGAAGGGTTGAGTTCACCCCTCCACTTT.

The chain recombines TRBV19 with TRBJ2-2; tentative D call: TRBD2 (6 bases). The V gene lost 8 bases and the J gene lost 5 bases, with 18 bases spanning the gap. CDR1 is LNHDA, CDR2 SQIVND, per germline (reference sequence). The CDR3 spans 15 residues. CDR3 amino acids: CASRKGGAGTGELFF. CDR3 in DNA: TGTGCCAGTCGAAAAGGCGGGGCCGGGACCGGGGAGCTGTTTTTT. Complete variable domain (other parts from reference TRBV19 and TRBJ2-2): DGGITQSPKYLFRKEGQNVTLSCEQNLNHDAMYWYRQDPGQGLRLIYYSQIVNDFQKGDIAEGYSVSREKKESFPLTVTSAQKNPTAFYLCASRKGGAGTGELFFGEGSRLTVL.